The 12 T cell receptor beta chains reported below all come from one sample, sequenced in a study of blood T cell repertoires in COVID-19. Repertoires were generated with immunoSEQ multiplex PCR, while TCRdb's copy carries only in-frame clones and drops some. The sample has about 400,000 clones, 85% to 90% seen once. Material for sequencing was peripheral blood. All receptors come from a human donor in a cohort sampled during active COVID-19.

The J gene is TRBJ2-1, the V gene TRBV9; TRBD1 aligns across 7 bases. The CDR3 consists of 15 residues. V lost 0 bases to trimming and J lost 4 bases; unmatched junction nucleotides: 4. Looked up from germline, CDR1 is SGDLS and CDR2 is YYNGEE. The CDR3 region is CASSVVGTAYNEQFF. CDR3 nucleotides: TGTGCCAGCAGCGTAGTTGGGACAGCTTACAATGAGCAGTTCTTC.

The rearrangement links TRBV24-1 to TRBJ2-7, with D possibly being TRBD1 (6 bases). The CDR3 sequence is 15 residues long. Germline-derived CDR1 and CDR2 are KGHDR and SFDVKD. Trimming cost V 2 bases and J 6 bases, with 16 bases left between them. CDR3 DNA sequence: TGTGCCACCAGTGATTGGCCAGGGGCCTCCGCCGAGCAGTACTTC. This sequence encodes CATSDWPGASAEQYF.

The chain links TRBV6-2 or TRBV6-3 to TRBJ1-5; TRBD1 is a possible D gene (6 bases). CDR3 length equals 16 residues. V lost 5 bases and J lost 0, with 14 bases in between. Germline V gene sequence: CDR1 MNHEY, CDR2 SVGEGT. The CDR3 sequence is CASSTRTDLSNQPQHF. CDR3 nucleotides: TGTGCCAGCAGTACACGGACAGACCTTAGCAATCAGCCCCAGCATTTT.

This clone was detected once. The CDR3 nucleotides read TGTGCCAGCAGCCAAGAGCCAGGGATTGGCACTGAAGCTTTCTTT. It encodes CASSQEPGIGTEAFF. The rearrangement joins TRBV3-1 (or the pseudogene TRBV3-2) to TRBJ1-1; perhaps TRBD1 as D (5 bases). Germline V gene sequence: CDR1 LGHDT, CDR2 YNNKEL (reference sequence). Trimming removed 0 bases from V and 4 bases from J, with 12 bases in between. CDR3 length: 15 amino acids.

The gene calls are TRBV2 and TRBJ1-6, with 8 nucleotides matching TRBD1. The CDR3 loop spans 13 amino acids. The J segment lost 7 bases and the V segment lost 10 bases, leaving 6 bases of the junction unmatched. CDR1 is SNHLY, CDR2 FYNNEI, per germline. The CDR3 sequence: CATSRGPNSPLHF. The CDR3 coding sequence is TGTGCCACCTCCAGGGGGCCGAATTCACCCCTCCACTTT.

V is TRBV19 and J is TRBJ2-1, with 10 bases matching TRBD2. V lost 6 bases and J lost 6; bases outside the gene matches: 11. The CDR3 extends over 16 amino acids. CDR1 and CDR2 from the germline V gene are LNHDA and SQIVND (reference sequence). CDR3 DNA: TGTGCCAGTAGGCCCCCTAAGCGGGAGGGCCGCAATGAGCAGTTCTTC. It specifies CASRPPKREGRNEQFF.

CDR3 nucleotide sequence: TGTGCCAGCAGCTCCCGGGACAGGGGATGGGACGAGCAGTACTTC. This encodes CASSSRDRGWDEQYF. J is TRBJ2-7 and V is TRBV7-8, with 10 nucleotides matching TRBD1. V shed 4 bases and J 5 bases; nucleotides not matched to a gene: 8. The CDR3 is 15 amino acids. The germline V gene encodes CDR1 SGHVS and CDR2 FQNEAQ. Using reference TRBV7-8 and TRBJ2-7 for the parts outside the CDR3, the full variable domain is GAGVSQSPRYKVAKRGQDVALRCDPISGHVSLFWYQQALGQGPEFLTYFQNEAQLDKSGLPSDRFFAERPEGSVSTLKIQRTQQEDSAVYLCASSSRDRGWDEQYFGPGTRLTVT.

The gene calls are TRBV5-1 and TRBJ2-3; D unresolved. V was cut by 0 bases and J by 1 base, with 12 bases left in between. CDR1 and CDR2 from the germline V gene are SGHRS and YFSETQ. There are 16 residues in the CDR3. CDR3 sequence reads: CASSLAVQAGTDTQYF. CDR3 bases: TGCGCCAGCAGCTTGGCTGTCCAGGCCGGCACAGATACGCAGTATTTT.

The genes are TRBV7-9 and TRBJ2-7; 10 bases line up with TRBD1. With 1 base clipped from V and 1 base from J, the junction kept 10 bases outside the gene matches. The CDR3 extends over 18 amino acids. Germline V gene sequence: CDR1 SEHNR, CDR2 FQNEAQ (reference sequence). This CDR3 reads CASSLGWDRGSTSYEQYF. Written as DNA, the CDR3 is TGTGCCAGCAGCTTAGGGTGGGACAGGGGCTCAACTTCCTACGAGCAGTACTTC.

V and J are TRBV6-4 and TRBJ2-3; perhaps TRBD2 as D (5 bases). The CDR3 has 15 amino acids. The V end was cut by 6 bases, the J end by 2 bases, with 15 bases between. CDR1 is MRHNA and CDR2 is SNTAGT in the germline V gene. Here the CDR3 DNA reads TGTGCCAGCAGACGGACTTGGCGAGACACAGATACGCAGTATTTT. Amino acid sequence: CASRRTWRDTDTQYF.

The chain has TRBV29-1 and TRBJ1-1; D gene ambiguous. There are 13 residues in the CDR3. Trimming pared 0 bases from V and 2 bases from J, leaving 7 bases between. Per the germline V gene, CDR1 is SQVTM and CDR2 is ANQGSEA. The CDR3 DNA reads TGCAGCGTTGAAGAGGGGAGTAACACTGAAGCTTTCTTT. Its translation: CSVEEGSNTEAFF. The complete variable domain, with remaining parts taken from reference TRBV29-1 and TRBJ1-1, reads SAVISQKPSRDICQRGTSLTIQCQVDSQVTMMFWYRQQPGQSLTLIATANQGSEATYESGFVIDKFPISRPNLTFSTLTVSNMSPEDSSIYLCSVEEGSNTEAFFGQGTRLTVV.

The rearrangement joins TRBV28 to TRBJ1-5; D may be TRBD1 (5 bases). The CDR3 spans 16 residues. The germline CDR1 and CDR2 sequences are MDHEN and SYDVKM. Trimming took off 6 bases at V and 0 bases at J, with 15 bases between the two ends. CDR3 amino acids: CASRLGTGDSNQPQHF. In DNA, the CDR3 is TGTGCCAGCAGACTCGGGACTGGTGATAGCAATCAGCCCCAGCATTTT.